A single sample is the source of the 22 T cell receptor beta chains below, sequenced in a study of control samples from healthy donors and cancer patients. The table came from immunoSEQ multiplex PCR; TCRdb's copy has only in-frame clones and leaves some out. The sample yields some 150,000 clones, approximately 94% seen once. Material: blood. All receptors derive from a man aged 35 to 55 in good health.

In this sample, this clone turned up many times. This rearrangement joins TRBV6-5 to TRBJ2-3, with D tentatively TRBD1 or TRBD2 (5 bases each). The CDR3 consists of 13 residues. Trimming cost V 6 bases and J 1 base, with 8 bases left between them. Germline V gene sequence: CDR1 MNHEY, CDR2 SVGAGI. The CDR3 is CASRRDRTDTQYF. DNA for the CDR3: TGTGCCAGCAGACGGGACCGCACAGATACGCAGTATTTT.

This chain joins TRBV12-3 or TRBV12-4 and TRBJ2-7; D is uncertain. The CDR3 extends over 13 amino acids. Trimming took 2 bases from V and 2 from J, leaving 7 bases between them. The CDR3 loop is CASSLNGAYEQYF. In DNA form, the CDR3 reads TGTGCCAGCAGTTTAAACGGAGCCTACGAGCAGTACTTC.

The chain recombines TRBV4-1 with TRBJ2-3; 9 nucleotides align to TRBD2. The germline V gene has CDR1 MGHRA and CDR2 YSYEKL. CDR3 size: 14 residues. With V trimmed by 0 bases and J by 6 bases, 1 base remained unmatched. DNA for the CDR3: TGCGCCAGCAGCCAAGATCTAGCGGGGGATACGCAGTATTTT. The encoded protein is CASSQDLAGDTQYF.

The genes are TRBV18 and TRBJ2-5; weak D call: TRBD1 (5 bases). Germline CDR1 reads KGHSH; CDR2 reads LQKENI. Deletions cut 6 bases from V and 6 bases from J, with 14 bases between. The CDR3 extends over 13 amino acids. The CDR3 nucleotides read TGTGCCAGCTCCTCAGGGTTAGGGAAGACCCAGTACTTC. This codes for CASSSGLGKTQYF.

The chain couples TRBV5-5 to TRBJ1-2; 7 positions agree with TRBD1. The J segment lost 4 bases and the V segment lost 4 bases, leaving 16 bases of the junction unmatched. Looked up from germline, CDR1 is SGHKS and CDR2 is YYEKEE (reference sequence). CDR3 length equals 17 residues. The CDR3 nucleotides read TGTGCCAGCAGCCAACCGGGGGCGACAGGGAAACCCTATGGCTACACCTTC. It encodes CASSQPGATGKPYGYTF.

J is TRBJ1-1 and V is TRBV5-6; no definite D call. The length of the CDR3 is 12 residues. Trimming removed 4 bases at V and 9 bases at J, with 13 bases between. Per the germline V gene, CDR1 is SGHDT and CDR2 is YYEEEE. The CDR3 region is CASSLEGNQAFF. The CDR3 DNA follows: TGTGCCAGCAGCCTGGAGGGAAACCAAGCTTTCTTT.

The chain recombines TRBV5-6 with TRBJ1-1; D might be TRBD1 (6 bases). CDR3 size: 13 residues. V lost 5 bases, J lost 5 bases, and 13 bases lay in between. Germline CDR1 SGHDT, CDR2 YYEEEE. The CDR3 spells CASSTVQGTEAFF. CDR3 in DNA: TGTGCCAGCAGTACCGTACAGGGAACTGAAGCTTTCTTT.

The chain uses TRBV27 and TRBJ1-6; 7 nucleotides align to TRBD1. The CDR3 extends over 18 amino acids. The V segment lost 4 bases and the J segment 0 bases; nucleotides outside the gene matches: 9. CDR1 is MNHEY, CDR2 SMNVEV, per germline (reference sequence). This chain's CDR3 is CASSSVWGQSSYNSPLHF. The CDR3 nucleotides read TGTGCCAGCAGTTCGGTTTGGGGACAGAGCTCCTATAATTCACCCCTCCACTTT.

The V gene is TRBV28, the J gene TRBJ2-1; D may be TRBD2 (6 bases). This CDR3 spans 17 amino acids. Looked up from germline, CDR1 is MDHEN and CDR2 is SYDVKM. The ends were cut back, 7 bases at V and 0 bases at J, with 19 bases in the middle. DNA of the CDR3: TGTGCCAGCATCAAGGGAGCGGGCCGCCCCTCCTACAATGAGCAGTTCTTC. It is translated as CASIKGAGRPSYNEQFF.

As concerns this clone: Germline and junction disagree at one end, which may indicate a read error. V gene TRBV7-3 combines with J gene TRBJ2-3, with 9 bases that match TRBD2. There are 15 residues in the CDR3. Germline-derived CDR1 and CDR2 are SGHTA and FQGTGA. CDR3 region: CASSLKRGGTDTQYF. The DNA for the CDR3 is TGTGCTAGCAGCTTAAAGCGGGGGGGCACAGATACGCAGTATTTT.

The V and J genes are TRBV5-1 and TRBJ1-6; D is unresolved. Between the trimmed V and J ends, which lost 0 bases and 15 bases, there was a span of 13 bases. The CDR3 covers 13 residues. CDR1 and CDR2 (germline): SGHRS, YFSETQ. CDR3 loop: CASSLVGRSLLHF. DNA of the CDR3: TGCGCCAGCAGCTTGGTAGGGCGGTCGCTCCTCCACTTT.

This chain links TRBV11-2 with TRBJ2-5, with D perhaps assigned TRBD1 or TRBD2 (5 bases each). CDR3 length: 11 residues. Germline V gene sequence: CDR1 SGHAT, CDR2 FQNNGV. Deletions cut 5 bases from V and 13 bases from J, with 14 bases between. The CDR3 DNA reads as TGTGCCAGCAGCGAGGGACCCGCCTTGTACTTC. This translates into CASSEGPALYF.

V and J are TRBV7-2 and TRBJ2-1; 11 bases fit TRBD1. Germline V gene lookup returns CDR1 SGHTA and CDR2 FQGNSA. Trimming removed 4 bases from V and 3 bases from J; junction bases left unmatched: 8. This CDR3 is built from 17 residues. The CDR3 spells CASSSRDRGAGYNEQFF. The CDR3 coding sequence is TGTGCCAGCAGCTCCCGGGACAGGGGGGCCGGCTACAATGAGCAGTTCTTC.

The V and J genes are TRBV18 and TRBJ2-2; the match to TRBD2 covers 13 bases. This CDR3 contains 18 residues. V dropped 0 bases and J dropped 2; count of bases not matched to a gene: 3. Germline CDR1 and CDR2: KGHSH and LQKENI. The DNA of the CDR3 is TGTGCCAGCTCACCACCGAGACTAGCGGGGGGTAACACCGGGGAGCTGTTTTTT. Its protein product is CASSPPRLAGGNTGELFF. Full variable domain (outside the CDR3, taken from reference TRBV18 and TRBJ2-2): NAGVMQNPRHLVRRRGQEARLRCSPMKGHSHVYWYRQLPEEGLKFMVYLQKENIIDESGMPKERFSAEFPKEGPSILRIQQVVRGDSAAYFCASSPPRLAGGNTGELFFGEGSRLTVL.

The CDR3: CASSLEVGRRGNEQFF. The CDR3 coding sequence is TGTGCCAGCAGCTTGGAGGTCGGGAGGAGGGGTAATGAGCAGTTCTTC. The V gene is TRBV5-4, the J gene TRBJ2-1, with 7 positions matching TRBD2. J was trimmed by 7 bases and V by 0 bases; bases with no gene match: 10. Germline V lookup: CDR1 SGHNT, CDR2 YYREEE (reference sequence). The CDR3 extends over 16 amino acids.

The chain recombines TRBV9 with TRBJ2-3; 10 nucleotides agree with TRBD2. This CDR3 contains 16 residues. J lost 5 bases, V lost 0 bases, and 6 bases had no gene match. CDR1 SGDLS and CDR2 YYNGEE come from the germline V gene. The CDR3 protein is CASSVELAGSQDTQYF. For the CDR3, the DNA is TGTGCCAGCAGCGTAGAACTAGCGGGGTCACAAGATACGCAGTATTTT.

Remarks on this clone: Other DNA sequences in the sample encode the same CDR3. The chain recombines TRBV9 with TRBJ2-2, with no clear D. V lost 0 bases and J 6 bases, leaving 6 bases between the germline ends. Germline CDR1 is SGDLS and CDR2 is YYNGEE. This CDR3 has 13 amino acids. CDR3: CASSVVRSGELFF. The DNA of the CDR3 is TGTGCCAGCAGCGTAGTGAGGTCCGGGGAGCTGTTTTTT.

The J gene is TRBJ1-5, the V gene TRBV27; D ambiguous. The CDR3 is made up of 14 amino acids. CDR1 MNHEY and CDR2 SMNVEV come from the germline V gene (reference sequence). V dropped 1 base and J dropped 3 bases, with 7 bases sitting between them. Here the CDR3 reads CASSLYQFNQPQHF. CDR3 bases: TGTGCCAGCAGTTTATATCAGTTCAATCAGCCCCAGCATTTT.

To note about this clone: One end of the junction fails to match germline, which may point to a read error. CDR3 DNA sequence: TGTGCCAGCAGCGAAGCGGGACAGGGCCCGACGCAGTATTTT. Translating it yields CASSEAGQGPTQYF. This rearrangement joins TRBV6-1 to TRBJ2-3; 9 bases are shared with TRBD1. The CDR3 has 14 residues. Germline CDR1 reads MNHNS; CDR2 reads SASEGT.

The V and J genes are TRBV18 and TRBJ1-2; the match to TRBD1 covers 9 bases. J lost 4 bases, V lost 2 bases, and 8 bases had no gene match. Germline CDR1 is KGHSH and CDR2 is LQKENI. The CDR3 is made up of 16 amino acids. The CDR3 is CASSPSRDRVLYGYTF. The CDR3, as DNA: TGTGCCAGCTCACCAAGTAGGGACAGGGTCCTCTATGGCTACACCTTC.

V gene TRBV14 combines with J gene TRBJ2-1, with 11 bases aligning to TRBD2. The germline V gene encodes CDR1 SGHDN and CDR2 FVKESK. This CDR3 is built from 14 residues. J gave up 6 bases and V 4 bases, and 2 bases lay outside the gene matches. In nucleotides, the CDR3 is TGTGCCAGCAGCCTAGCGGGGGGGATCAATGAGCAGTTCTTC. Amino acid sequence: CASSLAGGINEQFF.

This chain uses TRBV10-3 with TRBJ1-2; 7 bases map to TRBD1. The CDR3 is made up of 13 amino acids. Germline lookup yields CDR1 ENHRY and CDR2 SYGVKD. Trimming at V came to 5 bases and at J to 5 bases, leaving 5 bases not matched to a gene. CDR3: CAISIGQAYGYTF. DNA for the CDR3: TGTGCCATCAGTATTGGACAGGCTTATGGCTACACCTTC.